These T cell receptor beta chains were read from a single sample in a study of cytomegalovirus exposure and HLA in healthy donors. The repertoire was sequenced with immunoSEQ multiplex PCR; TCRdb's copy has only in-frame clones and lacks some. The sample carries hundreds of thousands of clones, 80% to 85% recorded once. The sample was PBMCs. The receptors originated from a woman in her 30s in good health and CMV-seropositive. Both conserved end residues are part of each CDR3. Each record gives: J gene, V gene, clone size, D gene, CDR3 protein. The D gene is left open where the match is weak. Rows give clone size only sometimes, using once, few, many, or a class for an expanded clone.

J gene: TRBJ1-1
V gene: TRBV29-1
clone size: -
D gene: -
CDR3 protein: CSVDREGWQGGTRAFF

J gene: TRBJ2-7
V gene: TRBV5-1
clone size: once
D gene: -
CDR3 protein: CASSLGQGVSHEQYF

J gene: TRBJ2-7
V gene: TRBV2
clone size: -
D gene: -
CDR3 protein: CASSVGLIRYEQYF

J gene: TRBJ2-7
V gene: TRBV5-6
clone size: few
D gene: -
CDR3 protein: CASSKGFPHYEQYF

J gene: TRBJ1-2
V gene: TRBV6-5
clone size: few
D gene: -
CDR3 protein: CASSYSRSYGYTF

J gene: TRBJ2-1
V gene: TRBV18
clone size: -
D gene: -
CDR3 protein: CASSPQPSSYNEQFF

J gene: TRBJ2-5
V gene: TRBV25-1
clone size: -
D gene: -
CDR3 protein: CASNVGRETQYF

J gene: TRBJ1-1
V gene: TRBV5-8
clone size: -
D gene: -
CDR3 protein: CASSSRVVGSEAFF

J gene: TRBJ1-4
V gene: TRBV29-1
clone size: -
D gene: -
CDR3 protein: CSVILATNEKLFF

J gene: TRBJ2-1
V gene: TRBV5-1
clone size: -
D gene: TRBD2
CDR3 protein: CASSLAGEGYNEQFF

J gene: TRBJ1-5
V gene: TRBV5-6
clone size: -
D gene: -
CDR3 protein: CASSRLSQPQHF

J gene: TRBJ1-1
V gene: TRBV30
clone size: -
D gene: TRBD1
CDR3 protein: CAWRRQGDTEAFF

J gene: TRBJ1-2
V gene: TRBV30
clone size: -
D gene: -
CDR3 protein: CAWSVGRTVYGYTF

J gene: TRBJ2-2
V gene: TRBV27
clone size: -
D gene: -
CDR3 protein: CASRKSAATGNGELFF

J gene: TRBJ1-4
V gene: TRBV7-6
clone size: once
D gene: TRBD1
CDR3 protein: CASSRRPEGTANEKLFF